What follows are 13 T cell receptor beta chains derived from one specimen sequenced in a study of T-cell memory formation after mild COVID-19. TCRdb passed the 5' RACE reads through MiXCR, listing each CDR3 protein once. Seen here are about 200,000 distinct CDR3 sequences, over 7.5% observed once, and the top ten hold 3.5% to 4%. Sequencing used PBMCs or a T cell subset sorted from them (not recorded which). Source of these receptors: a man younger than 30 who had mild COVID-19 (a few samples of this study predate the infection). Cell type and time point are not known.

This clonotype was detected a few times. CDR3 sequence: CASSLGTMIETQYF. The CDR3 bases are TGTGCCAGCAGCTTAGGGACTATGATAGAGACCCAGTACTTC. This rearrangement joins TRBV7-2 to TRBJ2-5, with D maybe TRBD2 (6 bases). Germline values: CDR1 SGHTA, CDR2 FQGNSA. This CDR3 is 14 amino acids long. Trimming shortened V by 1 base and J by 4 bases, and 10 bases separated the two germline ends.

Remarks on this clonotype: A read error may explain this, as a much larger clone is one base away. The CDR3 sequence is CASSPPNEKLFF. CDR3 DNA: TGTGCCAGCAGCCCCCCCAATGAAAAACTGTTTTTT. J is TRBJ1-4 and V is TRBV11-2, with D unresolved. The V end was cut by 5 bases, the J end by 5 bases, with 6 bases between. Germline loops: CDR1 SGHAT, CDR2 FQNNGV. The CDR3 extends over 12 amino acids.

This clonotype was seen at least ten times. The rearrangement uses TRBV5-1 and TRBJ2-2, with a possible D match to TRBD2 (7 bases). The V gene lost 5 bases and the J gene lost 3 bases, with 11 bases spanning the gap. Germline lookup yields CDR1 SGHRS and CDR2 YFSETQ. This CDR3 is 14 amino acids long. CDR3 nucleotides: TGCGCCAGCAGAGGGGGGGCGGACACCGGGGAGCTGTTTTTT. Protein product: CASRGGADTGELFF.

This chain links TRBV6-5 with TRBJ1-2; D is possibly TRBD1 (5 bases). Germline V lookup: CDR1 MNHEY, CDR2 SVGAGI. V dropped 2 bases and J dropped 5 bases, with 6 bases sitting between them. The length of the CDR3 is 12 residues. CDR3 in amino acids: CASSYTGYGYTF. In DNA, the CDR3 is TGTGCCAGCAGTTACACAGGATATGGCTACACCTTC.

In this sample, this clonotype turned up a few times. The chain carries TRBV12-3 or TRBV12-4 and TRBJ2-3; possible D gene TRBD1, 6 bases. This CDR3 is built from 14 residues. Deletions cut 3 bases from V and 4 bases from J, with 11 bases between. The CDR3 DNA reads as TGTGCCAGCAGTTTGTGGGGGCTGCCAGATACGCAGTATTTT. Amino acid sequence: CASSLWGLPDTQYF.

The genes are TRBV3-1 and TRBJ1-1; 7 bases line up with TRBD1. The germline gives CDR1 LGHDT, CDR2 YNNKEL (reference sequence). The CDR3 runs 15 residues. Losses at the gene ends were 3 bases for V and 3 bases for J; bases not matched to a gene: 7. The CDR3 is CASSHPTGRHTEAFF. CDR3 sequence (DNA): TGTGCCAGCAGCCACCCGACAGGGCGGCACACTGAAGCTTTCTTT.

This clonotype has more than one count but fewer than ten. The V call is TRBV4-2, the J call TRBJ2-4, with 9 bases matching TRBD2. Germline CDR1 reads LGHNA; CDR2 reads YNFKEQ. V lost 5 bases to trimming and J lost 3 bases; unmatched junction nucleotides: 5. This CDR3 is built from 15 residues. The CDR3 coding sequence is TGTGCCAGCAGCTCAGCGGGGGGTTACAAAAACATTCAGTACTTC. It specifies CASSSAGGYKNIQYF.

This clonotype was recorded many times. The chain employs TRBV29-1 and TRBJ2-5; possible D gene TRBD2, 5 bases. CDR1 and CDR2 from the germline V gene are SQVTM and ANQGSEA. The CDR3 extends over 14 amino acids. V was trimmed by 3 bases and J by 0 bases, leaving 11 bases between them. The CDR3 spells CSVDPGLHQETQYF. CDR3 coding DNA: TGCAGCGTTGACCCCGGACTGCACCAAGAGACCCAGTACTTC. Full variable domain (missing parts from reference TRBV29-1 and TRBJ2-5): SAVISQKPSRDICQRGTSLTIQCQVDSQVTMMFWYRQQPGQSLTLIATANQGSEATYESGFVIDKFPISRPNLTFSTLTVSNMSPEDSSIYLCSVDPGLHQETQYFGPGTRLLVL.

The CDR3 loop is CASSSQTGSNSPLHF. The CDR3 bases are TGTGCCAGCAGCTCCCAGACAGGGAGTAATTCACCCCTCCACTTT. The V gene is TRBV11-2, the J gene TRBJ1-6, with 7 bases matching TRBD1. V dropped 4 bases and J dropped 6; count of bases not matched to a gene: 6. The CDR3 is 15 residues long. In germline, CDR1 is SGHAT, CDR2 FQNNGV.

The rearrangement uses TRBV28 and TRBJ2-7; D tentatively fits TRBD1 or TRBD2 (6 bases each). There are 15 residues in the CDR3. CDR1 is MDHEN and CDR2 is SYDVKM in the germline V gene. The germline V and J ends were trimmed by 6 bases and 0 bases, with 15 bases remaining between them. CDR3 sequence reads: CASSRGLVSSYEQYV. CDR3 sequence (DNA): TGTGCCAGCAGCCGGGGGCTGGTTAGCTCCTACGAGCAGTACGTC.

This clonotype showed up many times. In DNA form, the CDR3 reads TGTGCCAGCCAAGGTCGGGACGACACTGAAGCTTTCTTT. Translation gives CASQGRDDTEAFF. J is TRBJ1-1 and V is TRBV7-2; D possibly corresponds to TRBD1 (5 bases). The germline V gene encodes CDR1 SGHTA and CDR2 FQGNSA. The CDR3 has 13 amino acids. V lost 8 bases and J lost 3, with 13 bases in between.

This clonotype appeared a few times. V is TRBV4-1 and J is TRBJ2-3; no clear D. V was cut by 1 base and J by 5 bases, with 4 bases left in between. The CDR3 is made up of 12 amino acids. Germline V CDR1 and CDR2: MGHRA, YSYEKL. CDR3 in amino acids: CASSQAGDTQYF. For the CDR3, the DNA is TGCGCCAGCAGCCAAGCAGGAGATACGCAGTATTTT.

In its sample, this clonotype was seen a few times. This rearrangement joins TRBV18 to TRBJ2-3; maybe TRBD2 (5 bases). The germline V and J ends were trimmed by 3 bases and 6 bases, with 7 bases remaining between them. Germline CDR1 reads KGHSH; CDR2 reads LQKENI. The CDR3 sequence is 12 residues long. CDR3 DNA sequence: TGTGCCAGCTCACCTAGGGAGGATACGCAGTATTTT. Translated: CASSPREDTQYF.